A selection of T cell receptor beta chains follows, all from one sample in a study of T cell responses to AZD1222 COVID-19 vaccine. Repertoires were generated with immunoSEQ multiplex PCR, while TCRdb's copy carries only in-frame clones and drops some. The table has about 160,000 clones, roughly nine tenths seen once. Here the sequenced sample was peripheral blood, taken on day 0 of AZD1222 vaccination. Receptors were obtained from an adult in good health. CDR3s include the opening cysteine and the closing phenylalanine or tryptophan. The order of the fields is CDR3 protein, CDR3 DNA, V gene, clone size, J gene, D gene. D genes are given only for firm matches. Size tells how often a clone was seen (once, few, many) or the class of an expanded clone, and some rows leave it out.

cdr3_aa: CASGAGAALEETQYF; cdr3_nt: TGTGCCAGCGGGGCGGGGGCCGCGCTGGAGGAGACCCAGTACTTC; v_call: TRBV19; clone_size: once; j_call: TRBJ2-5; d_call: .
cdr3_aa: CASSQRQGGILRGNEQFF; cdr3_nt: TGTGCCAGCAGCCAGAGACAGGGAGGGATCTTACGTGGCAATGAGCAGTTCTTC; v_call: TRBV14; clone_size: .; j_call: TRBJ2-1; d_call: .
cdr3_aa: CASSLGRNNSPLHF; cdr3_nt: TGTGCCAGCAGCTTGGGACGGAATAATTCACCCCTCCACTTT; v_call: TRBV5-4; clone_size: .; j_call: TRBJ1-6; d_call: .
cdr3_aa: CASSLEGSTGNTIYF; cdr3_nt: TGTGCCAGCAGCTTAGAAGGGAGTACTGGAAACACCATATATTTT; v_call: TRBV7-8; clone_size: .; j_call: TRBJ1-3; d_call: .
cdr3_aa: CASSLRTSLRYNEQFF; cdr3_nt: TGTGCCAGCAGCTTACGTACTTCTCTCCGATACAATGAGCAGTTCTTC; v_call: TRBV11-2; clone_size: .; j_call: TRBJ2-1; d_call: .
cdr3_aa: CASSWSDPNTEAFF; cdr3_nt: TGTGCCAGTAGTTGGTCAGACCCGAACACTGAAGCTTTCTTT; v_call: TRBV19; clone_size: .; j_call: TRBJ1-1; d_call: .
cdr3_aa: CASSLDPGGVGELFF; cdr3_nt: TGTGCCAGCAGCTTAGATCCAGGAGGCGTCGGGGAGCTGTTTTTT; v_call: TRBV11-2; clone_size: once; j_call: TRBJ2-2; d_call: .
cdr3_aa: CASSAPGTGGGGEQYF; cdr3_nt: TGTGCCAGCAGTGCCCCCGGGACAGGGGGAGGTGGCGAGCAGTACTTC; v_call: TRBV28; clone_size: .; j_call: TRBJ2-7; d_call: TRBD1
cdr3_aa: CASSEGTNYGYTF; cdr3_nt: TGTGCCAGCAGTGAAGGTACTAACTATGGCTACACCTTC; v_call: TRBV6-1; clone_size: .; j_call: TRBJ1-2; d_call: .
cdr3_aa: CASREQGATNEKLFF; cdr3_nt: TGTGCCAGCAGGGAACAGGGGGCGACTAATGAAAAACTGTTTTTT; v_call: TRBV2; clone_size: .; j_call: TRBJ1-4; d_call: TRBD1
cdr3_aa: CASSPTDRYQETQYF; cdr3_nt: TGCGCCAGCAGCCCAACAGACAGATACCAAGAGACCCAGTACTTC; v_call: TRBV4-3; clone_size: .; j_call: TRBJ2-5; d_call: .
cdr3_aa: CASSQDLRDTAEAFF; cdr3_nt: TGCGCCAGCAGCCAAGATTTGCGGGACACAGCTGAAGCTTTCTTT; v_call: TRBV4-3; clone_size: .; j_call: TRBJ1-1; d_call: .
cdr3_aa: CASSLPGTDTQYF; cdr3_nt: TGTGCCAGCAGTTTACCCGGTACAGATACGCAGTATTTT; v_call: TRBV28; clone_size: .; j_call: TRBJ2-3; d_call: .
cdr3_aa: CSVGPVYGYTF; cdr3_nt: TGCAGCGTTGGGCCAGTCTATGGCTACACCTTC; v_call: TRBV29-1; clone_size: .; j_call: TRBJ1-2; d_call: .
cdr3_aa: CATSSNGEDQPQHF; cdr3_nt: TGTGCCACCAGCAGTAATGGTGAGGATCAGCCCCAGCATTTT; v_call: TRBV15; clone_size: .; j_call: TRBJ1-5; d_call: .
cdr3_aa: CASSGQGGRETQYF; cdr3_nt: TGTGCCAGTAGTGGACAGGGGGGACGGGAGACCCAGTACTTC; v_call: TRBV19; clone_size: once; j_call: TRBJ2-5; d_call: TRBD1
cdr3_aa: CASSFDFGGAGTDTQYF; cdr3_nt: TGTGCCAGCAGCTTTGATTTTGGAGGGGCGGGTACAGATACGCAGTATTTT; v_call: TRBV7-8; clone_size: .; j_call: TRBJ2-3; d_call: .
cdr3_aa: CASSLTGRPGDYGYTF; cdr3_nt: TGTGCCAGCAGCTTAACAGGGAGGCCAGGAGACTATGGCTACACCTTC; v_call: TRBV7-2; clone_size: .; j_call: TRBJ1-2; d_call: .
cdr3_aa: CASSGGGGADTQYF; cdr3_nt: TGTGCCAGCAGCGGTGGTGGGGGAGCCGATACGCAGTATTTT; v_call: TRBV5-6; clone_size: .; j_call: TRBJ2-3; d_call: .
cdr3_aa: CASYQLAGGPDTQYF; cdr3_nt: TGCGCCAGTTACCAACTAGCGGGGGGCCCAGATACGCAGTATTTT; v_call: TRBV5-1; clone_size: .; j_call: TRBJ2-3; d_call: TRBD2
cdr3_aa: CASSSRTRFDKYNEQFF; cdr3_nt: TGTGCCAGCAGCTCCCGAACTAGGTTTGATAAATACAATGAGCAGTTCTTC; v_call: TRBV7-9; clone_size: .; j_call: TRBJ2-1; d_call: .
cdr3_aa: CASSPMRQGAAYGYTF; cdr3_nt: TGTGCCAGCAGCCCCATGAGACAGGGGGCGGCTTATGGCTACACCTTC; v_call: TRBV13; clone_size: .; j_call: TRBJ1-2; d_call: TRBD1
cdr3_aa: CASSYGGVGNEQFF; cdr3_nt: TGTGCCAGCAGTTATGGCGGGGTAGGAAATGAGCAGTTCTTC; v_call: TRBV6-5; clone_size: .; j_call: TRBJ2-1; d_call: .
cdr3_aa: CASSQKGRNQPQHF; cdr3_nt: TGTGCCAGCAGCCAAAAGGGCCGGAATCAGCCCCAGCATTTT; v_call: TRBV3-1/TRBV3-2; clone_size: .; j_call: TRBJ1-5; d_call: .
cdr3_aa: CASKVRGSQPQHF; cdr3_nt: TGTGCCAGCAAGGTTCGGGGGAGTCAGCCCCAGCATTTT; v_call: TRBV28; clone_size: .; j_call: TRBJ1-5; d_call: .
cdr3_aa: CAIAVPQNTGELFF; cdr3_nt: TGTGCCATTGCGGTCCCTCAGAACACCGGGGAGCTGTTTTTT; v_call: TRBV10-3; clone_size: .; j_call: TRBJ2-2; d_call: .
cdr3_aa: CASSLGSGYGYTF; cdr3_nt: TGTGCCAGCAGCTTGGGATCGGGCTATGGCTACACCTTC; v_call: TRBV5-6; clone_size: once; j_call: TRBJ1-2; d_call: .
cdr3_aa: CASSVGGSGPGELFF; cdr3_nt: TGTGCCAGCAGCGTAGGCGGGAGTGGCCCCGGGGAGCTGTTTTTT; v_call: TRBV9; clone_size: once; j_call: TRBJ2-2; d_call: TRBD2
cdr3_aa: CASSFAGGADEQYF; cdr3_nt: TGTGCCAGCTCATTCGCAGGGGGCGCGGACGAGCAGTACTTC; v_call: TRBV18; clone_size: .; j_call: TRBJ2-7; d_call: TRBD1
cdr3_aa: CASSIGTGAVEAFF; cdr3_nt: TGTGCCAGCTCTATCGGGACAGGGGCGGTTGAAGCTTTCTTT; v_call: TRBV11-2; clone_size: .; j_call: TRBJ1-1; d_call: TRBD1
cdr3_aa: CASSQDLVLGSGNTIYF; cdr3_nt: TGTGCCAGCAGCCAAGATCTGGTGTTAGGGTCTGGAAACACCATATATTTT; v_call: TRBV4-2; clone_size: .; j_call: TRBJ1-3; d_call: .
cdr3_aa: CASSPRGQSSGNTIYF; cdr3_nt: TGTGCCAGCAGCCCGAGGGGACAGAGCTCTGGAAACACCATATATTTT; v_call: TRBV5-6; clone_size: .; j_call: TRBJ1-3; d_call: TRBD1
cdr3_aa: CASSQDSASGGFTDTQYF; cdr3_nt: TGTGCCAGCAGCCAAGATTCGGCTAGCGGGGGGTTCACAGATACGCAGTATTTT; v_call: TRBV3-1/TRBV3-2; clone_size: .; j_call: TRBJ2-3; d_call: TRBD2
cdr3_aa: CASSWAPGPEETQYF; cdr3_nt: TGTGCCAGCAGCTGGGCACCGGGACCTGAAGAGACCCAGTACTTC; v_call: TRBV7-3; clone_size: few; j_call: TRBJ2-5; d_call: .
cdr3_aa: CASSTTDIPYEQYF; cdr3_nt: TGTGCCAGCAGTACCACGGACATCCCCTACGAGCAGTACTTC; v_call: TRBV6-6; clone_size: .; j_call: TRBJ2-7; d_call: .
cdr3_aa: CAVDGTNTDTQYF; cdr3_nt: TGTGCCGTAGACGGGACAAACACAGATACGCAGTATTTT; v_call: TRBV19; clone_size: .; j_call: TRBJ2-3; d_call: .
cdr3_aa: CAISEKLAGGLTSTDTQYF; cdr3_nt: TGTGCCATCAGTGAGAAGCTTGCGGGGGGTTTAACTAGCACAGATACGCAGTATTTT; v_call: TRBV10-3; clone_size: .; j_call: TRBJ2-3; d_call: TRBD2
cdr3_aa: CATSRDSGPGGQGGDTQYF; cdr3_nt: TGTGCCACCAGCAGAGATTCGGGGCCGGGAGGACAGGGGGGCGATACGCAGTATTTT; v_call: TRBV15; clone_size: once; j_call: TRBJ2-3; d_call: TRBD1
cdr3_aa: CASSYSGTGSRGYTF; cdr3_nt: TGTGCCAGCAGTTACTCGGGCACCGGGAGTCGTGGCTACACCTTC; v_call: TRBV6-5; clone_size: .; j_call: TRBJ1-2; d_call: .
cdr3_aa: CASSQDRGNSPLHF; cdr3_nt: TGTGCCAGCAGCCAAGACAGGGGTAATTCACCCCTCCACTTT; v_call: TRBV3-1/TRBV3-2; clone_size: .; j_call: TRBJ1-6; d_call: .
cdr3_aa: CASSLGLAGGRYSYEQYF; cdr3_nt: TGTGCCAGCAGTTTGGGACTAGCGGGGGGCCGATACTCCTACGAGCAGTACTTC; v_call: TRBV27; clone_size: .; j_call: TRBJ2-7; d_call: TRBD2
cdr3_aa: CASSPTGDYGYTF; cdr3_nt: TGTGCCAGCAGCCCGACAGGGGACTATGGCTACACCTTC; v_call: TRBV6-2/TRBV6-3; clone_size: .; j_call: TRBJ1-2; d_call: TRBD1
cdr3_aa: CASSQDPGTGGLPLHF; cdr3_nt: TGTGCCAGCAGCCAAGACCCCGGGACAGGGGGATTACCCCTCCACTTT; v_call: TRBV4-2; clone_size: .; j_call: TRBJ1-6; d_call: TRBD1